These T cell receptor beta chains were read from a single sample in a study of shared clonotypes between healthy human individuals. The method was immunoSEQ multiplex PCR; TCRdb's version includes in-frame clones alone and lacks a portion of them. The profile shows 400,000 to 600,000 clones, roughly 95% of them singletons. Sequenced material: naive CD4+ T cells sorted from blood. The receptors come from a woman aged 30 to 39 in good health. Both conserved end residues are part of each CDR3. Each record gives: clone size, J gene, D gene, V gene, CDR3 protein, CDR3 DNA. The D gene is left open where the match is weak. A row's size may be missing; if present it is once, few, many or a size class.

abundance: NA
j_gene: TRBJ2-7
d_gene: TRBD1
v_gene: TRBV28
CDR3aa: CATLAMAGGGEQYF
CDR3nt: TGTGCCACCCTAGCAATGGCAGGGGGCGGCGAGCAGTACTTC

abundance: NA
j_gene: TRBJ2-5
d_gene: TRBD2
v_gene: TRBV7-8
CDR3aa: CASSLVGLAGVETQYF
CDR3nt: TGTGCCAGCAGCTTAGTAGGGCTAGCGGGAGTCGAGACCCAGTACTTC

abundance: NA
j_gene: TRBJ2-1
d_gene: NA
v_gene: TRBV9
CDR3aa: CASSAAGSSYNEQFF
CDR3nt: TGTGCCAGCAGCGCCGCGGGGAGCTCCTACAATGAGCAGTTCTTC

abundance: NA
j_gene: TRBJ2-3
d_gene: TRBD2
v_gene: TRBV19
CDR3aa: CASRGGRTTDTQYF
CDR3nt: TGTGCCAGTAGGGGCGGGAGGACCACAGATACGCAGTATTTT

abundance: NA
j_gene: TRBJ2-1
d_gene: TRBD2
v_gene: TRBV5-1
CDR3aa: CASSVIAGEGNEQFF
CDR3nt: TGCGCCAGCAGCGTAATAGCGGGAGAGGGGAATGAGCAGTTCTTC

abundance: NA
j_gene: TRBJ1-4
d_gene: NA
v_gene: TRBV27
CDR3aa: CASSQQGLGEKLFF
CDR3nt: TGTGCCAGCAGTCAACAGGGTTTAGGGGAAAAACTGTTTTTT

abundance: once
j_gene: TRBJ2-3
d_gene: TRBD2
v_gene: TRBV7-2
CDR3aa: CASSLVGLAGVKSDTQYF
CDR3nt: TGTGCCAGCAGCTTAGTAGGACTAGCGGGAGTGAAATCAGATACGCAGTATTTT

abundance: NA
j_gene: TRBJ2-7
d_gene: TRBD2
v_gene: TRBV6-5
CDR3aa: CASSSYSGPISYEQYF
CDR3nt: TGTGCCAGCAGTTCCTATAGCGGGCCGATCTCCTACGAGCAGTACTTC

abundance: NA
j_gene: TRBJ2-7
d_gene: TRBD1
v_gene: TRBV28
CDR3aa: CASRSSGTGGYEQYF
CDR3nt: TGTGCCAGCAGATCTTCCGGGACAGGGGGCTACGAGCAGTACTTC

abundance: once
j_gene: TRBJ2-2
d_gene: NA
v_gene: TRBV2
CDR3aa: CAGRGNTGELFF
CDR3nt: TGTGCCGGCAGGGGGAACACCGGGGAGCTGTTTTTT

abundance: few
j_gene: TRBJ2-2
d_gene: NA
v_gene: TRBV5-1
CDR3aa: CASSLDRVDHGELFF
CDR3nt: TGCGCCAGCAGCTTGGACAGGGTGGATCACGGGGAGCTGTTTTTT

abundance: NA
j_gene: TRBJ1-2
d_gene: NA
v_gene: TRBV19
CDR3aa: CASRPSGSFLPILHGYTF
CDR3nt: TGTGCCAGTAGACCAAGCGGATCCTTCCTTCCAATCCTACATGGCTACACCTTC

abundance: NA
j_gene: TRBJ2-5
d_gene: NA
v_gene: TRBV28
CDR3aa: CASRQGGETQYF
CDR3nt: TGTGCCAGCAGACAGGGAGGGGAGACCCAGTACTTC

abundance: NA
j_gene: TRBJ2-3
d_gene: NA
v_gene: TRBV27
CDR3aa: CASSSRRGATTDTQYF
CDR3nt: TGTGCCAGCAGTTCCCGACGGGGGGCTACGACAGATACGCAGTATTTT

abundance: NA
j_gene: TRBJ2-7
d_gene: NA
v_gene: TRBV30
CDR3aa: CAWSVGLYEQYF
CDR3nt: TGTGCCTGGAGTGTCGGTCTCTACGAGCAGTACTTC

abundance: NA
j_gene: TRBJ2-7
d_gene: TRBD2
v_gene: TRBV7-9
CDR3aa: CASSGRKGGSSYEQYF
CDR3nt: TGTGCCAGCAGCGGAAGAAAGGGCGGGAGTTCCTACGAGCAGTACTTC

abundance: NA
j_gene: TRBJ1-2
d_gene: NA
v_gene: TRBV5-5
CDR3aa: CASSLQGNYGYTF
CDR3nt: TGTGCCAGCAGCCTCCAGGGTAACTATGGCTACACCTTC

abundance: NA
j_gene: TRBJ2-5
d_gene: NA
v_gene: TRBV5-1
CDR3aa: CASSLGGRETQYF
CDR3nt: TGCGCCAGCAGCTTGGGGGGTCGGGAGACCCAGTACTTC

abundance: NA
j_gene: TRBJ1-2
d_gene: NA
v_gene: TRBV28
CDR3aa: CASSLIGVVYGYTF
CDR3nt: TGTGCCAGCAGTTTAATCGGCGTAGTTTATGGCTACACCTTC

abundance: NA
j_gene: TRBJ2-7
d_gene: NA
v_gene: TRBV2
CDR3aa: CASSDGHYEQYF
CDR3nt: TGTGCCAGCAGTGATGGCCACTACGAGCAGTACTTC

abundance: NA
j_gene: TRBJ2-1
d_gene: NA
v_gene: TRBV4-2
CDR3aa: CASSHRGSPSGRIPYNEQFF
CDR3nt: TGTGCCAGCAGCCATCGCGGTTCGCCAAGCGGCCGTATACCCTACAATGAGCAGTTCTTC

abundance: NA
j_gene: TRBJ2-7
d_gene: TRBD1
v_gene: TRBV27
CDR3aa: CASSTTRDSSYEQYF
CDR3nt: TGTGCCAGCAGTACGACTCGGGACAGCTCCTACGAGCAGTACTTC

abundance: NA
j_gene: TRBJ1-5
d_gene: NA
v_gene: TRBV28
CDR3aa: CAGGGRAYSNQPQHF
CDR3nt: TGTGCCGGGGGAGGCAGAGCGTATAGCAATCAGCCCCAGCATTTT

abundance: NA
j_gene: TRBJ1-1
d_gene: NA
v_gene: TRBV2
CDR3aa: CASRGTANTEAFF
CDR3nt: TGTGCCAGCAGGGGGACGGCCAACACTGAAGCTTTCTTT

abundance: NA
j_gene: TRBJ2-1
d_gene: TRBD2
v_gene: TRBV6-5
CDR3aa: CASSSREALSYNEQFF
CDR3nt: TGTGCCAGCAGTTCGCGGGAGGCCCTCAGCTACAATGAGCAGTTCTTC

abundance: NA
j_gene: TRBJ2-5
d_gene: TRBD1
v_gene: TRBV25-1
CDR3aa: CASSAPPGQGAYETQYF
CDR3nt: TGTGCCAGCAGTGCCCCGCCGGGACAGGGGGCTTACGAGACCCAGTACTTC

abundance: NA
j_gene: TRBJ1-2
d_gene: NA
v_gene: TRBV7-9
CDR3aa: CASSLAGSYGYTF
CDR3nt: TGTGCCAGCAGCTTAGCGGGCTCCTATGGCTACACCTTC

abundance: NA
j_gene: TRBJ2-3
d_gene: NA
v_gene: TRBV28
CDR3aa: CASSFSGTADTQYF
CDR3nt: TGTGCCAGCAGTTTTTCTGGGACCGCAGATACGCAGTATTTT

abundance: NA
j_gene: TRBJ2-1
d_gene: TRBD1
v_gene: TRBV7-3
CDR3aa: CASSSRTGNEQFF
CDR3nt: TGTGCCAGCAGCTCCCGGACAGGGAATGAGCAGTTCTTC

abundance: NA
j_gene: TRBJ2-7
d_gene: NA
v_gene: TRBV20-1
CDR3aa: CGASWYEQYF
CDR3nt: TGCGGTGCTAGTTGGTACGAGCAGTACTTC

abundance: NA
j_gene: TRBJ2-7
d_gene: NA
v_gene: TRBV30
CDR3aa: CAWSVYAREHEQYF
CDR3nt: TGTGCCTGGAGTGTATATGCGCGGGAACACGAGCAGTACTTC

abundance: NA
j_gene: TRBJ1-2
d_gene: NA
v_gene: TRBV20-1
CDR3aa: CSARASYGYTF
CDR3nt: TGCAGTGCTAGAGCCAGCTATGGCTACACCTTC

abundance: once
j_gene: TRBJ2-7
d_gene: TRBD1
v_gene: TRBV2
CDR3aa: CASRTGQGDYEQYF
CDR3nt: TGTGCCAGCAGGACGGGACAGGGGGACTACGAGCAGTACTTC

abundance: NA
j_gene: TRBJ2-7
d_gene: NA
v_gene: TRBV5-5
CDR3aa: CASSHSRDHLDEQYF
CDR3nt: TGTGCCAGCAGTCATAGCCGGGACCATTTGGACGAGCAGTACTTC

abundance: NA
j_gene: TRBJ1-6
d_gene: NA
v_gene: TRBV27
CDR3aa: CASGYREGGSYNSPLHF
CDR3nt: TGTGCCAGCGGCTACCGTGAGGGGGGCTCCTATAATTCACCCCTCCACTTT

abundance: NA
j_gene: TRBJ2-7
d_gene: NA
v_gene: TRBV28
CDR3aa: CASVSAAGEEEQYF
CDR3nt: TGTGCCAGCGTATCTGCGGCAGGGGAAGAGGAGCAGTACTTC

abundance: NA
j_gene: TRBJ2-7
d_gene: NA
v_gene: TRBV27
CDR3aa: CASNPGGQGEPYEQYF
CDR3nt: TGTGCCAGCAATCCTGGGGGGCAGGGGGAGCCCTACGAGCAGTACTTC

abundance: NA
j_gene: TRBJ2-1
d_gene: TRBD1
v_gene: TRBV7-9
CDR3aa: CASSLQGAAVNEQFF
CDR3nt: TGTGCCAGCAGCCTACAGGGGGCTGCAGTTAATGAGCAGTTCTTC

abundance: once
j_gene: TRBJ2-5
d_gene: NA
v_gene: TRBV7-6
CDR3aa: CASSPVQETQYF
CDR3nt: TGTGCCAGCAGCCCAGTCCAAGAGACCCAGTACTTC

abundance: NA
j_gene: TRBJ1-2
d_gene: TRBD1
v_gene: TRBV9
CDR3aa: CASSVVATGSNYGYTF
CDR3nt: TGTGCCAGCAGCGTAGTGGCGACAGGGTCGAACTATGGCTACACCTTC

abundance: NA
j_gene: TRBJ2-7
d_gene: TRBD2
v_gene: TRBV4-1
CDR3aa: CASSHGTSGVYEQYF
CDR3nt: TGCGCCAGCAGCCACGGGACTAGCGGGGTCTACGAGCAGTACTTC

abundance: NA
j_gene: TRBJ2-7
d_gene: NA
v_gene: TRBV6-6
CDR3aa: CASSYSSISYEQYF
CDR3nt: TGTGCCAGCAGTTACTCGTCCATCTCCTACGAGCAGTACTTC

abundance: NA
j_gene: TRBJ2-7
d_gene: NA
v_gene: TRBV19
CDR3aa: CASSTNNQDYEQYF
CDR3nt: TGTGCCAGTAGTACGAACAACCAAGACTACGAGCAGTACTTC

abundance: once
j_gene: TRBJ1-1
d_gene: NA
v_gene: TRBV6-5
CDR3aa: CASSDPAWGEAFF
CDR3nt: TGTGCCAGCAGTGACCCGGCATGGGGTGAAGCTTTCTTT

abundance: once
j_gene: TRBJ2-1
d_gene: NA
v_gene: TRBV27
CDR3aa: CASSLGAGGATYNEQFF
CDR3nt: TGTGCCAGCAGTTTAGGGGCGGGCGGGGCCACCTACAATGAGCAGTTCTTC